These T cell receptor beta chains were read from a single sample in a study of T-cell reconstitution after alpha-beta-depleted transplantation in children. TCRdb used MiXCR to reprocess the PCR reads, holding one entry per CDR3 protein. The table includes a few hundred thousand distinct CDR3 sequences, roughly 13% detected once. This specimen was PBMCs, mostly from graft donor cells, taken 360 days after TCRalphabeta/CD19-depleted stem cell transplant. All receptors derive from a male patient between 10 and 17 years old who had a stem cell transplant for acute myeloid leukemia, so the T cells may come from the graft donor. The CDR3 runs from the conserved cysteine through the conserved F or W. The order of the fields is CDR3 length, V gene, J gene, CDR3 protein.

len: 17
v_gene: TRBV7-2
j_gene: TRBJ2-5
CDR3aa: CASSLAFWTVYQETQYF

len: 14
v_gene: TRBV7-2
j_gene: TRBJ1-2
CDR3aa: CASSLEDRVYGYTF

len: 15
v_gene: TRBV19
j_gene: TRBJ1-1
CDR3aa: CASSIVARLNTEAFF

len: 11
v_gene: TRBV29-1
j_gene: TRBJ2-3
CDR3aa: CSVDPPDTQYF

len: 15
v_gene: TRBV18
j_gene: TRBJ2-1
CDR3aa: CASSPGGGTYNEQFF

len: 16
v_gene: TRBV28
j_gene: TRBJ1-1
CDR3aa: CASSLPWTGGDTEAFF

len: 17
v_gene: TRBV5-1
j_gene: TRBJ2-4
CDR3aa: CASSSRTDFLAKNIQYF

len: 21
v_gene: TRBV6-2/TRBV6-3
j_gene: TRBJ2-7
CDR3aa: CASSTPDRDSMIAGDLYEQYF

len: 14
v_gene: TRBV9
j_gene: TRBJ2-7
CDR3aa: CASSLGEGIYEQYF

len: 14
v_gene: TRBV20-1
j_gene: TRBJ2-7
CDR3aa: CSAEPLAGGYEQYF

len: 12
v_gene: TRBV10-3
j_gene: TRBJ2-3
CDR3aa: CAIGPFTDTQYF

len: 15
v_gene: TRBV6-2/TRBV6-3
j_gene: TRBJ2-5
CDR3aa: CASSSLGIAIETQYF

len: 16
v_gene: TRBV12-3/TRBV12-4
j_gene: TRBJ2-5
CDR3aa: CASSFRSTNLQETQYF

len: 14
v_gene: TRBV28
j_gene: TRBJ2-7
CDR3aa: CASSRDGDAVKQYF

len: 16
v_gene: TRBV4-2
j_gene: TRBJ1-3
CDR3aa: CASSQVDVSSGNTIYF

len: 11
v_gene: TRBV5-4
j_gene: TRBJ2-3
CDR3aa: CASSLGSNQHF

len: 20
v_gene: TRBV6-2/TRBV6-3
j_gene: TRBJ2-7
CDR3aa: CASSSRLGLAGVPRTYEQYF

len: 19
v_gene: TRBV21-1
j_gene: TRBJ2-2
CDR3aa: CASSKKGPAGAEVTGELFF

len: 14
v_gene: TRBV29-1
j_gene: TRBJ1-2
CDR3aa: CSYDQTEGPGGYTF

len: 16
v_gene: TRBV20-1
j_gene: TRBJ2-7
CDR3aa: CSAPVLAGGPAYEQYF

len: 18
v_gene: TRBV4-2
j_gene: TRBJ2-3
CDR3aa: CASSQDQLAGGSTDTQYF

len: 11
v_gene: TRBV7-9
j_gene: TRBJ1-3
CDR3aa: CALSGGNTIYF

len: 15
v_gene: TRBV2
j_gene: TRBJ2-1
CDR3aa: CASRRLAGNNNEQFF

len: 13
v_gene: TRBV7-3
j_gene: TRBJ1-2
CDR3aa: CASRLDRNYGYTF

len: 15
v_gene: TRBV4-3
j_gene: TRBJ1-2
CDR3aa: CASSQERTYPYGYTF

len: 15
v_gene: TRBV9
j_gene: TRBJ1-2
CDR3aa: CASSEGPFADYGYTF

len: 13
v_gene: TRBV29-1
j_gene: TRBJ1-1
CDR3aa: CSVEAGTFTEAFF

len: 14
v_gene: TRBV10-3
j_gene: TRBJ2-7
CDR3aa: CAIATGVLSYEQYF

len: 13
v_gene: TRBV7-9
j_gene: TRBJ1-1
CDR3aa: CASSPRGGGEAFF

len: 14
v_gene: TRBV6-5
j_gene: TRBJ2-5
CDR3aa: CASSFRQATGTQYF

len: 18
v_gene: TRBV6-1
j_gene: TRBJ2-3
CDR3aa: CASSEGWTSGSRVDTQYF

len: 12
v_gene: TRBV9
j_gene: TRBJ2-2
CDR3aa: CASSALGRELFF

len: 16
v_gene: TRBV6-1
j_gene: TRBJ2-1
CDR3aa: CASTNPTGHSYNEQFF

len: 17
v_gene: TRBV6-5
j_gene: TRBJ2-7
CDR3aa: CASSYRTGGVGYYEQYF

len: 14
v_gene: TRBV2
j_gene: TRBJ2-2
CDR3aa: CASRKPAGTGELFF

len: 16
v_gene: TRBV14
j_gene: TRBJ2-1
CDR3aa: CASSHLRDSEGNEQFF

len: 15
v_gene: TRBV9
j_gene: TRBJ1-5
CDR3aa: CASSPWGAEYQPQHF

len: 14
v_gene: TRBV6-1
j_gene: TRBJ2-7
CDR3aa: CASSDGGNNYEQYF

len: 18
v_gene: TRBV6-1
j_gene: TRBJ2-1
CDR3aa: CASSEPGLAGGPRNEQFF

len: 18
v_gene: TRBV12-3/TRBV12-4
j_gene: TRBJ2-7
CDR3aa: CASSDFLNPGQDPYEQYF

len: 14
v_gene: TRBV30
j_gene: TRBJ1-1
CDR3aa: CAWSVVGWNTEAFF

len: 13
v_gene: TRBV5-5
j_gene: TRBJ2-7
CDR3aa: CASSLIGTYEQYF